The 22 T cell receptor beta chains presented below share a single source sample, sequenced in a study of T-cell reconstitution after alpha-beta-depleted transplantation in children. Unique molecular identifiers featured in how the TCRbeta library was prepared. TCRdb fed the PCR reads into MiXCR, producing one record per CDR3 protein. This table holds 200,000 to 250,000 distinct CDR3 sequences, around 25% found once. Sequences were derived from PBMCs, mostly from graft donor cells, sampled 360 days after TCRalphabeta/CD19-depleted stem cell transplant. These receptors all stem from a female patient aged 2-10 years who had a stem cell transplant for congenital amegakaryocytic thrombocytopenia, so the T cells may come from the graft donor.

This clonotype appeared a few times. This sequence joins TRBV7-6 and TRBJ2-3, with 7 nucleotides matching TRBD1. Per germline, CDR1 SGHVS and CDR2 FNYEAQ. The CDR3 is made up of 17 amino acids. The V and J ends lost 0 bases and 2 bases, in that order; junction bases with no gene match: 8. CDR3 protein: CASSLAPTGRNTDTQYF. The CDR3 nucleotides read TGTGCCAGCAGCTTAGCGCCGACAGGGCGGAACACAGATACGCAGTATTTT.

This chain joins TRBV20-1 and TRBJ2-7; no reliable D call. Trimming shortened V by 7 bases and J by 2 bases, and 18 bases separated the two germline ends. The CDR3 has 14 amino acids. CDR1 and CDR2 from the germline V gene are DFQATT and SNEGSKA (reference sequence). The CDR3 spells CSVSLSGPPYEQYF. In DNA, the CDR3 is TGCAGTGTCTCCCTGAGTGGGCCTCCCTACGAGCAGTACTTC.

This clonotype came up a few times. V gene TRBV9 combines with J gene TRBJ2-3; no clear D gene. CDR3 length: 16 amino acids. V was cut by 4 bases and J by 0 bases, with 15 bases left in between. Germline CDR1 is SGDLS and CDR2 is YYNGEE. In nucleotides, the CDR3 is TGTGCCAGCAGCCCTGGACGGTTCTCTAGCACAGATACGCAGTATTTT. Translated: CASSPGRFSSTDTQYF.

The V and J genes are TRBV18 and TRBJ2-7, with D hard to call. Between the trimmed V and J ends, which lost 3 bases and 2 bases, there was a span of 11 bases. The CDR3 sequence is 14 residues long. Germline V gene data show CDR1 as KGHSH and CDR2 as LQKENI. The chain's CDR3 is CASSPYGPPYEQYF. CDR3 nucleotide sequence: TGTGCCAGCTCACCTTACGGACCGCCCTACGAGCAGTACTTC.

This clonotype was seen many times. This chain links TRBV6-1 with TRBJ2-7, with no clear D. The ends were cut back, 6 bases at V and 2 bases at J, with 11 bases in the middle. CDR1 MNHNS and CDR2 SASEGT come from the germline V gene. The CDR3 covers 13 residues. The CDR3 loop reads CASRTLEPYEQYF. The CDR3 DNA sequence: TGTGCCAGCAGGACTCTCGAGCCCTACGAGCAGTACTTC.

The genes are TRBV6-2 or TRBV6-3 and TRBJ2-2; D is possibly TRBD1 or TRBD2 (5 bases each). This CDR3 is 18 amino acids long. In germline, CDR1 is MNHEY, CDR2 SVGEGT. V was cut by 2 bases and J by 2 bases, with 18 bases left in between. The CDR3 here is CASSYLWGRSGNTGELFF. CDR3 DNA: TGTGCCAGCAGTTACCTCTGGGGCAGGAGCGGCAACACCGGGGAGCTGTTTTTT.

This chain uses TRBV29-1 with TRBJ2-3; 14 positions match TRBD2. With V trimmed by 3 bases and J by 2 bases, 1 base remained unmatched. This CDR3 is built from 15 residues. Germline V gives CDR1 SQVTM, CDR2 ANQGSEA. The CDR3 protein is CSVETSGRVTDTQYF. In DNA, the CDR3 is TGCAGCGTTGAGACTAGCGGGAGGGTCACAGATACGCAGTATTTT.

This clonotype was detected many times. V is TRBV5-1 and J is TRBJ2-1; D is unclear. Trimming cost V 4 bases and J 10 bases, with 9 bases left between them. This CDR3 is built from 11 residues. Looked up from germline, CDR1 is SGHRS and CDR2 is YFSETQ. The chain's CDR3 is CASSRDQEQFF. The DNA of the CDR3 is TGCGCCAGCAGCAGAGACCAGGAGCAGTTCTTC.

At least ten counts were recorded for this clonotype. The genes are TRBV29-1 and TRBJ2-1, with TRBD1 matching over 11 bases. Germline CDR1 is SQVTM and CDR2 is ANQGSEA. With V trimmed by 3 bases and J by 6 bases, 4 bases remained unmatched. The CDR3 contains 14 residues. Here the CDR3 DNA reads TGCAGCGTTGACCCCGGGACAGGGGGCAATGAGCAGTTCTTC. Its translation: CSVDPGTGGNEQFF.

This clonotype was counted only a few times. V usage is TRBV27 and J usage is TRBJ2-1; 8 nucleotides match TRBD2. This CDR3 is built from 15 residues. Trimming removed 5 bases from V and 0 bases from J; junction bases left unmatched: 3. In germline, CDR1 is MNHEY, CDR2 SMNVEV (reference sequence). The CDR3 region has the DNA TGTGCCAGCAGTCGCGGGACTAGCTCCTACAATGAGCAGTTCTTC. Its translation is CASSRGTSSYNEQFF.

In its sample, this clonotype was seen a few times. The CDR3: CASSQVTNIAESHGYTF. DNA for the CDR3: TGTGCCAGCAGCCAAGTAACAAATATAGCAGAGAGCCATGGCTACACCTTC. V and J are TRBV4-2 and TRBJ1-2; D remains unclear. Trimming removed 1 base at V and 6 bases at J, with 21 bases between. This CDR3 spans 17 amino acids. Germline V gene sequence: CDR1 LGHNA, CDR2 YNFKEQ.

In this sample, this clonotype turned up a few times. The genes are TRBV24-1 and TRBJ2-1; D ambiguous. Germline V gene sequence: CDR1 KGHDR, CDR2 SFDVKD. Trimming removed 2 bases at V and 3 bases at J, with 1 base between. CDR3 size: 12 residues. CDR3 amino acids: CATSDYYNEQFF. CDR3 DNA: TGTGCCACCAGTGATTACTACAATGAGCAGTTCTTC.

The chain couples TRBV20-1 to TRBJ2-3; D call uncertain. V was shortened by 2 bases and J by 5 bases, with 11 bases between the two germline ends. From germline, CDR1 is DFQATT and CDR2 SNEGSKA (reference sequence). CDR3 length equals 13 residues. CDR3 coding DNA: TGCAGTGCTAGAAGGGATAATGGAGATACGCAGTATTTT. It yields the protein CSARRDNGDTQYF.

Many counts were recorded for this clonotype. This rearrangement joins TRBV6-1 to TRBJ2-5; 8 bases agree with TRBD2. With V trimmed by 6 bases and J by 5 bases, 5 bases remained unmatched. CDR3 length equals 13 residues. Germline V gives CDR1 MNHNS, CDR2 SASEGT. CDR3 residues: CASSRLASETQYF. In DNA form, the CDR3 reads TGTGCCAGCAGCCGACTAGCGTCGGAGACCCAGTACTTC.

This clonotype has a count of ten or more. The chain carries TRBV4-2 and TRBJ1-1; D is uncertain. The CDR3 is 14 amino acids. CDR1 is LGHNA, CDR2 YNFKEQ, per germline. Trimming shortened V by 4 bases and J by 4 bases, and 13 bases separated the two germline ends. This CDR3 is CASSPPFVVTEAFF. CDR3 DNA sequence: TGTGCCAGCAGCCCCCCATTCGTTGTCACTGAAGCTTTCTTT.

This chain links TRBV24-1 with TRBJ2-5, with 7 nucleotides matching TRBD1. Germline CDR1 and CDR2: KGHDR and SFDVKD. J was trimmed by 5 bases and V by 9 bases; bases with no gene match: 8. The length of the CDR3 is 13 residues. The CDR3 sequence: CATSGQFGETQYF. CDR3 bases: TGTGCCACCTCGGGACAGTTCGGCGAGACCCAGTACTTC.

This clonotype was counted at least ten times. A junction boundary mismatches the germline segment, possibly from a read error. The rearrangement links TRBV7-2 to TRBJ2-7, with D possibly matching TRBD1 (5 bases). This CDR3 region has 14 residues. From germline, CDR1 is SGHTA and CDR2 FQGNSA. The CDR3 reads CASSSRAGFFVYSF. CDR3 coding DNA: TGTGCCAGCAGTTCCCGAGCAGGGTTTTTTGTCTACTCCTTC.

The chain recombines TRBV5-4 with TRBJ2-5; a possible D gene is TRBD1 (5 bases). V lost 0 bases to trimming and J lost 5 bases, with 14 bases between them. This CDR3 has 15 amino acids. Germline CDR1 is SGHNT and CDR2 is YYREEE (reference sequence). The CDR3 region is CASSLALGAGETQYF. In DNA form, the CDR3 reads TGTGCCAGCAGCTTGGCCCTAGGGGCCGGGGAGACCCAGTACTTC. Full variable domain (outside the CDR3, taken from reference TRBV5-4 and TRBJ2-5): ETGVTQSPTHLIKTRGQQVTLRCSSQSGHNTVSWYQQALGQGPQFIFQYYREEENGRGNFPPRFSGLQFPNYSSELNVNALELDDSALYLCASSLALGAGETQYFGPGTRLLVL.

The chain employs TRBV7-6 and TRBJ2-7; D is undetermined. V dropped 5 bases and J dropped 0 bases, with 11 bases sitting between them. The V gene's germline CDR1 is SGHVS and CDR2 FNYEAQ. The CDR3 covers 14 residues. The CDR3 is CASSPSSGSYEQYF. As DNA, the CDR3 is TGTGCCAGCAGCCCCAGTTCGGGCTCCTACGAGCAGTACTTC. Filled out from reference TRBV7-6 and TRBJ2-7, the complete variable domain reads GAGVSQSPRYKVTKRGQDVALRCDPISGHVSLYWYRQALGQGPEFLTYFNYEAQQDKSGLPNDRFSAERPEGSISTLTIQRTEQRDSAMYRCASSPSSGSYEQYFGPGTRLTVT.

The genes are TRBV4-2 and TRBJ2-1, with TRBD1 identical over 7 bases. V was clipped by 0 bases and J by 8 bases; unmatched bases: 7. CDR3 size: 15 residues. The germline gives CDR1 LGHNA, CDR2 YNFKEQ. In DNA form, the CDR3 reads TGTGCCAGCAGCCAAGATTGGGGACAGTTGGATGAGCAGTTCTTC. Encoded protein: CASSQDWGQLDEQFF.

The chain recombines TRBV4-1 with TRBJ2-2; D may be TRBD1 (7 bases). The CDR3 is 16 residues long. Between the trimmed V and J ends, which lost 2 bases and 5 bases, there was a span of 15 bases. Germline values: CDR1 MGHRA, CDR2 YSYEKL. This CDR3 is CASSQRDQGGTGELFF. CDR3 sequence (DNA): TGCGCCAGCAGCCAACGGGACCAGGGGGGAACCGGGGAGCTGTTTTTT.

V gene TRBV4-3 combines with J gene TRBJ2-6; D is possibly TRBD1 (5 bases). Per the germline V gene, CDR1 is LGHNA and CDR2 is YSLEER. The ends were cut back, 4 bases at V and 4 bases at J, with 14 bases in the middle. The CDR3 totals 16 residues. The CDR3 is CASSPGQGLGANVLTF. The CDR3 nucleotides read TGCGCCAGCAGCCCAGGACAAGGTTTAGGGGCCAACGTCCTGACTTTC.